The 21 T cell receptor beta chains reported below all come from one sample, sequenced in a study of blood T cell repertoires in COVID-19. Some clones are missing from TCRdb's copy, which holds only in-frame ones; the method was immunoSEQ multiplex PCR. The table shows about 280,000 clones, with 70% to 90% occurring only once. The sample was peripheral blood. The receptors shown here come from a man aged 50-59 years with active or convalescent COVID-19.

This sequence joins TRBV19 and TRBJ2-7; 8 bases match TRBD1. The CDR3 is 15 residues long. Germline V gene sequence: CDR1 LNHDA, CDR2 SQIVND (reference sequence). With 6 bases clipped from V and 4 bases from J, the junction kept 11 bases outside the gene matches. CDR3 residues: CASRPGTGMVYEQYF. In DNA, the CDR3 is TGTGCCAGTAGGCCAGGGACAGGCATGGTGTACGAGCAGTACTTC.

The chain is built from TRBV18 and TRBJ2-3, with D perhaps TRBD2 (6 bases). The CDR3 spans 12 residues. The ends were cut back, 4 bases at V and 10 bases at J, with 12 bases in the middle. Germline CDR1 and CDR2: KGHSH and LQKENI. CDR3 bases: TGTGCCAGCTCACTTCCCCCGGGGGCGCAGTATTTT. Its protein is CASSLPPGAQYF. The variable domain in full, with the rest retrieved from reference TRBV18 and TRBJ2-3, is NAGVMQNPRHLVRRRGQEARLRCSPMKGHSHVYWYRQLPEEGLKFMVYLQKENIIDESGMPKERFSAEFPKEGPSILRIQQVVRGDSAAYFCASSLPPGAQYFGPGTRLTVL.

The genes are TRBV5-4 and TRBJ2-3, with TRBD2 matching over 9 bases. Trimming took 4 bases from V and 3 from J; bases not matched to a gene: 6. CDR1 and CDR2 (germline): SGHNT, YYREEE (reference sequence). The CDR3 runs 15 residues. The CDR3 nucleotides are TGTGCCAGCAGCCTAGCGGGATTAGGGACAGATACGCAGTATTTT. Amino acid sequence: CASSLAGLGTDTQYF. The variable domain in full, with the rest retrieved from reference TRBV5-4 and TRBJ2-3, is ETGVTQSPTHLIKTRGQQVTLRCSSQSGHNTVSWYQQALGQGPQFIFQYYREEENGRGNFPPRFSGLQFPNYSSELNVNALELDDSALYLCASSLAGLGTDTQYFGPGTRLTVL.

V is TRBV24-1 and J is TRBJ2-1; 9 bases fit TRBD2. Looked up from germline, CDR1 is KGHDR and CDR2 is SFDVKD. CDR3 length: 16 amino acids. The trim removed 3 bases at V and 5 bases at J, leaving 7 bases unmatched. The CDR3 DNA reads TGTGCCACCAGTGATGGGGGGACTAGCTACAACAATGAGCAGTTCTTC. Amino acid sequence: CATSDGGTSYNNEQFF.

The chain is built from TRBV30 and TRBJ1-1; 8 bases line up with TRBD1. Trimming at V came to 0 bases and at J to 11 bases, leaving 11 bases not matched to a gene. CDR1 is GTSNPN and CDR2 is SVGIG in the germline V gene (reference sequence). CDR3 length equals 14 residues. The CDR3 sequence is CAWSVWAGGSLAFF. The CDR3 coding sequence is TGTGCCTGGAGTGTATGGGCAGGGGGCTCTCTTGCTTTCTTT.

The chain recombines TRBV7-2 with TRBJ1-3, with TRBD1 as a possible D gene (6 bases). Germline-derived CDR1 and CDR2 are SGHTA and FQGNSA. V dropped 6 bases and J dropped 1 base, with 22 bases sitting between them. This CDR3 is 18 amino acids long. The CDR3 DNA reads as TGTGCCAGCAGGCCACAGGGTAGTACCCTTTATTCTGGAAACACCATATATTTT. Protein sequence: CASRPQGSTLYSGNTIYF.

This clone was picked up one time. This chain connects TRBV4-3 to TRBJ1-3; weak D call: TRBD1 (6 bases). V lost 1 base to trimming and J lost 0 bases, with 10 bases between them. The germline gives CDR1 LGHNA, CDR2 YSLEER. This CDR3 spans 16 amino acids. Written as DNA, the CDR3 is TGCGCCAGCAGCCAAGCACAGGGAGTCTCTGGAAACACCATATATTTT. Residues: CASSQAQGVSGNTIYF.

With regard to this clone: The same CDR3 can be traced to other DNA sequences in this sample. CDR3 protein: CASSSDRRETQYF. The CDR3 coding sequence is TGCGCCAGCAGCTCGGACAGACGAGAGACCCAGTACTTC. The V and J genes are TRBV5-1 and TRBJ2-5; possibly TRBD1 for D (6 bases). The CDR3 sequence is 13 residues long. The V gene lost 3 bases and the J gene lost 4 bases, with 10 bases spanning the gap. Germline values: CDR1 SGHRS, CDR2 YFSETQ.

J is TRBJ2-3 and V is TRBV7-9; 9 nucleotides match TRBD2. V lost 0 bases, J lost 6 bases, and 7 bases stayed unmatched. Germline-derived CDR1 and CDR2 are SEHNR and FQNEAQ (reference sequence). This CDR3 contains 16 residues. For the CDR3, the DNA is TGTGCCAGCAGCTTAGCTGGTAGCGGGAGTGTGGATACGCAGTATTTT. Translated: CASSLAGSGSVDTQYF.

The chain's CDR3 is CASSLVGLAGWDEQFF. The CDR3, as DNA: TGTGCCAGCAGCTTAGTCGGACTAGCGGGATGGGATGAGCAGTTCTTC. The chain has TRBV11-1 and TRBJ2-1; TRBD2 aligns across 12 bases. This CDR3 region has 16 residues. V gave up 1 base and J gave up 8 bases; unmatched junction bases: 6. In germline, CDR1 is SGHAT, CDR2 FQDESV (reference sequence).

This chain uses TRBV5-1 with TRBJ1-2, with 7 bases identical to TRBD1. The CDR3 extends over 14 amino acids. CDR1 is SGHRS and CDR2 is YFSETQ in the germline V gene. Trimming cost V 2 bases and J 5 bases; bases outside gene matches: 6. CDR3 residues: CASSLQGLNYGYTF. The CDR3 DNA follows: TGCGCCAGCAGCTTACAGGGGCTCAATTATGGCTACACCTTC.

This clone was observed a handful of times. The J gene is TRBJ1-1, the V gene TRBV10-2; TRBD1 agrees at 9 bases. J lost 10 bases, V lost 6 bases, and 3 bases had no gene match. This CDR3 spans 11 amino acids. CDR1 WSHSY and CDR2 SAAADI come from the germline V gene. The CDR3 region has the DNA TGCGCCAGCAGGGACAGGGGTGTAGCTTTCTTT. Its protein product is CASRDRGVAFF.

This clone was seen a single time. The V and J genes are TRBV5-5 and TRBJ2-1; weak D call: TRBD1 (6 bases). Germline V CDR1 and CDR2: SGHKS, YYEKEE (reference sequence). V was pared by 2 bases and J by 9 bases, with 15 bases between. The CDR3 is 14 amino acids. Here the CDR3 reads CASSFTGSVGEQFF. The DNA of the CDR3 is TGTGCCAGCAGCTTCACAGGGTCGGTAGGTGAGCAGTTCTTC.

CDR3 amino acids: CASSPAGTSRQNEQFF. In nucleotides, the CDR3 is TGTGCCAGCAGCCCGGCCGGGACTAGTCGGCAGAATGAGCAGTTCTTC. The chain joins TRBV5-4 to TRBJ2-1; 8 nucleotides align to TRBD2. The CDR3 is 16 residues long. Germline V gene data show CDR1 as SGHNT and CDR2 as YYREEE (reference sequence). With 4 bases clipped from V and 7 bases from J, the junction kept 13 bases outside the gene matches.

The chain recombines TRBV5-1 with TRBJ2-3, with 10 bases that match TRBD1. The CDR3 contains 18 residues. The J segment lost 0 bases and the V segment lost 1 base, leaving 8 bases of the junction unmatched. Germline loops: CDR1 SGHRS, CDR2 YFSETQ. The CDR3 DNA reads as TGCGCCAGCAGCTTGACCGGACAGGGGGATTGGAGCACAGATACGCAGTATTTT. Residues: CASSLTGQGDWSTDTQYF.

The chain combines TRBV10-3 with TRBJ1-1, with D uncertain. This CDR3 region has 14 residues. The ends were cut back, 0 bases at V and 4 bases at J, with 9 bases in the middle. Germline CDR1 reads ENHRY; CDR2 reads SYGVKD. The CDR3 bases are TGTGCCATCAGTGAGTCTCCGGCGGCCACTGAAGCTTTCTTT. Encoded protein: CAISESPAATEAFF.

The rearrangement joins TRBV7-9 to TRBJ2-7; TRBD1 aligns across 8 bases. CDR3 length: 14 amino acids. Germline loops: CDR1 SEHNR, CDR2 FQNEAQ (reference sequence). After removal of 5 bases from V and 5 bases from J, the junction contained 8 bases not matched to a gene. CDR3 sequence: CASSPRTGNDEQYF. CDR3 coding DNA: TGTGCCAGCAGCCCCCGGACAGGGAACGACGAGCAGTACTTC.

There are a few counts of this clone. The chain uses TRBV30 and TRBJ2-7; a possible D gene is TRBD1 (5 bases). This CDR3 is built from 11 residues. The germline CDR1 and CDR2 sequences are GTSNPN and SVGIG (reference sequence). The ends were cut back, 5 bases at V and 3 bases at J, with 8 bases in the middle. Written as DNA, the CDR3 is TGTGCCTGGGGAAGGGGCTACGAGCAGTACTTC. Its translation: CAWGRGYEQYF.

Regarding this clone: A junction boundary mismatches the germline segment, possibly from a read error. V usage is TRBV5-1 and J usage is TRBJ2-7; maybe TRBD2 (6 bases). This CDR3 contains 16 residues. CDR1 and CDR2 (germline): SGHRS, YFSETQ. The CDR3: CASTLGVAGLPHEQYF. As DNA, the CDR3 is TGCGCCAGCACCTTGGGGGTGGCGGGGCTTCCCCACGAGCAGTACTTC.

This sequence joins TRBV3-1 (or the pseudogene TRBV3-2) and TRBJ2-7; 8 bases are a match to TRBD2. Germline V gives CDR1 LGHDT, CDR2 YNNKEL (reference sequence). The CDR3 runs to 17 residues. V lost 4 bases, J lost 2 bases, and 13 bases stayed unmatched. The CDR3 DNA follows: TGTGCCAGCAGCCGTGGGACTAGGGGACGGGTTACCTACGAGCAGTACTTC. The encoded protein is CASSRGTRGRVTYEQYF.

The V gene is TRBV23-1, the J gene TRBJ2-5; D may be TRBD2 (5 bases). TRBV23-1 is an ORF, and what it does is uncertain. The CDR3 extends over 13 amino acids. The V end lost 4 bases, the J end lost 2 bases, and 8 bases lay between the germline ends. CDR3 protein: CASSLRLQETQYF. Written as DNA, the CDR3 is TGCGCCAGCAGTCTGAGACTACAAGAGACCCAGTACTTC.